This T cell receptor (beta chain) was recovered during a study of blood T cell dynamics during melanoma immunotherapy. Libraries were prepared by immunoSEQ multiplex PCR; TCRdb keeps only in-frame clonotypes and omits some of them. Of around 14,000 clones detected, over 75% appear once; the ten largest clones hold roughly 4.8%. Time point indicated: pre-treatment baseline. Response was assessed by RECIST 1.1 at 12 weeks, except a couple of rapid progressors. The ends lost 6 bases at V and 0 bases at J; junction bases unmatched: 11. Per the germline V gene, CDR1 is SGHVS and CDR2 is FNYEAQ. The CDR3 totals 17 residues.

The chain employs TRBV7-6 and TRBJ2-1; 7 bases line up with TRBD1. The clonotype originates from a human donor with melanoma. This specimen was blood, taken from a patient treated with checkpoint blockade. Written as DNA, the CDR3 is TGTGCCAGCAGTTCACGGACAGGATCAGGCTCCTACAATGAGCAGTTCTTC. Translation gives CASSSRTGSGSYNEQFF. The full variable domain, its missing parts supplied by reference TRBV7-6 and TRBJ2-1, is GAGVSQSPRYKVTKRGQDVALRCDPISGHVSLYWYRQALGQGPEFLTYFNYEAQQDKSGLPNDRFSAERPEGSISTLTIQRTEQRDSAMYRCASSSRTGSGSYNEQFFGPGTRLTVL.